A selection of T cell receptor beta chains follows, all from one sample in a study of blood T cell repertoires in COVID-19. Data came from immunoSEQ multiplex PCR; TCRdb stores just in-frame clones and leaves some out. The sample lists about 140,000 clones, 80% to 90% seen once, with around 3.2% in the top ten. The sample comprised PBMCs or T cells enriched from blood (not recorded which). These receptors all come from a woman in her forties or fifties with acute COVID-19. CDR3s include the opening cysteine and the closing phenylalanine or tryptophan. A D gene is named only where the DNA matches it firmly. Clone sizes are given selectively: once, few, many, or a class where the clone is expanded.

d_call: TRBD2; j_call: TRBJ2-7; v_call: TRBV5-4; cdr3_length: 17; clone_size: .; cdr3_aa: CASSLVRLAGDSYEQYF; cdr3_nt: TGTGCCAGCAGCTTGGTCCGGCTAGCGGGAGACTCCTACGAGCAGTACTTC
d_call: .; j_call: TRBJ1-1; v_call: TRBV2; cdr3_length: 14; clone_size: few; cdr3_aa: CASSAGVRSSAAFF; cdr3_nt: TGTGCCAGCAGTGCCGGGGTTCGGAGTTCTGCAGCTTTCTTT
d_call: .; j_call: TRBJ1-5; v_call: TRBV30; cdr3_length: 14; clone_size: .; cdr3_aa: CAWSVGSGNQPQHF; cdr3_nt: TGTGCCTGGAGTGTAGGTTCAGGAAATCAGCCCCAGCATTTT
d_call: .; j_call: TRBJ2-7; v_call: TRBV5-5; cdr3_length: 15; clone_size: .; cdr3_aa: CASSLGRDSDYEQYF; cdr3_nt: TGTGCCAGCAGCTTGGGGCGGGACAGTGACTACGAGCAGTACTTC
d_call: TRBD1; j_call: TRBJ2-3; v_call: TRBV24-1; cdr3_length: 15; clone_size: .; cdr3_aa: CATSKDRGGEGTQYF; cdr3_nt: TGTGCCACCAGTAAGGACAGGGGAGGGGAAGGTACGCAGTATTTT
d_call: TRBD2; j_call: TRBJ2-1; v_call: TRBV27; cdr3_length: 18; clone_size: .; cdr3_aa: CASRRGATVASGDNEQFF; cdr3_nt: TGTGCCAGCCGACGGGGGGCAACGGTGGCTAGCGGGGACAATGAGCAGTTCTTC
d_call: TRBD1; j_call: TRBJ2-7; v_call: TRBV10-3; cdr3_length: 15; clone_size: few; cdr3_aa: CAISGNRGRGDEQYF; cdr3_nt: TGTGCCATCAGTGGAAACAGGGGGCGCGGCGACGAGCAGTACTTC
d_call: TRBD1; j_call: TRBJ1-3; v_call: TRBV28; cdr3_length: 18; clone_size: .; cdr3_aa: CASLPGGWGAVSGNTIYF; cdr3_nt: TGTGCCAGCTTACCAGGGGGTTGGGGGGCCGTCTCTGGAAACACCATATATTTT
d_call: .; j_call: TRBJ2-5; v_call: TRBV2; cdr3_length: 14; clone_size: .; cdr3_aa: CASCMVREQETQYF; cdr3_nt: TGTGCCAGCTGTATGGTTCGGGAACAAGAGACCCAGTACTTC
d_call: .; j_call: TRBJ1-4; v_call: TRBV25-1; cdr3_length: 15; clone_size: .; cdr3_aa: CASSRSRATNEKLFF; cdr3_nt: TGTGCCAGCAGCCGCTCGAGAGCAACTAATGAAAAACTGTTTTTT
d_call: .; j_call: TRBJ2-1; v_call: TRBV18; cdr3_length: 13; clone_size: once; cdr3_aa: CASSRDNLNEQFF; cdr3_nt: TGTGCCAGCTCCCGGGACAATTTAAATGAGCAGTTCTTC
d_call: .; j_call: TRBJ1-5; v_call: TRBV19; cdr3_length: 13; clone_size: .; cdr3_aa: CASATSSNQPQHF; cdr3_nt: TGTGCCAGTGCCACGAGTAGCAATCAGCCCCAGCATTTT